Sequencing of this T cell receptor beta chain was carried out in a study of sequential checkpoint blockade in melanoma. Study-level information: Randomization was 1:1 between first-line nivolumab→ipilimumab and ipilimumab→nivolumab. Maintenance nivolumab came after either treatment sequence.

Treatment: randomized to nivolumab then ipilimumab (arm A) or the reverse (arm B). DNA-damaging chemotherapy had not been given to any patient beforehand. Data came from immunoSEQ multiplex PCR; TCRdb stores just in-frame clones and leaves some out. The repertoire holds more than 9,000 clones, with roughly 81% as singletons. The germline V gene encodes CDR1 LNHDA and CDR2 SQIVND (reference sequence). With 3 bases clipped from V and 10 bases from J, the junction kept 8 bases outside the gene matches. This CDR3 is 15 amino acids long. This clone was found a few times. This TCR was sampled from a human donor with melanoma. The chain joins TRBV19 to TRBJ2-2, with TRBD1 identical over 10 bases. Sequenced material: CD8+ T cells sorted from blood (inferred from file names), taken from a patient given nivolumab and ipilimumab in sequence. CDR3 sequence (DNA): TGTGCCAGTAGTATTTCAGGACAGGGGGAGAAGGAGCTGTTTTTT. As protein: CASSISGQGEKELFF.